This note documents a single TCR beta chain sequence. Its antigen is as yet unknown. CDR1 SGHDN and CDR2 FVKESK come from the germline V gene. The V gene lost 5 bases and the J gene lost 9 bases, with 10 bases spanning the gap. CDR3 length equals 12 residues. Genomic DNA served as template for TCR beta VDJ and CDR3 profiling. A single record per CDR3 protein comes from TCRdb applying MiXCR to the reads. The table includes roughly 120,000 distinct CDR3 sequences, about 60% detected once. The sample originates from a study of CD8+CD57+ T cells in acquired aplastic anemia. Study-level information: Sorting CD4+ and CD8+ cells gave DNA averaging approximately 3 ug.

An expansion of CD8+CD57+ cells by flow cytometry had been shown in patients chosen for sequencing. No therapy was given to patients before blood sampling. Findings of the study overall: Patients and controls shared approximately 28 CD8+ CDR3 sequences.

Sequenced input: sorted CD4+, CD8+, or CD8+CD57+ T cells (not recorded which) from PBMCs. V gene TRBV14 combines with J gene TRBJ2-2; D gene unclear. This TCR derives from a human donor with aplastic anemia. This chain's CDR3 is CASSETARELFF. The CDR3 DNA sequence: TGTGCCAGCAGCGAGACTGCTCGGGAGCTGTTTTTT.